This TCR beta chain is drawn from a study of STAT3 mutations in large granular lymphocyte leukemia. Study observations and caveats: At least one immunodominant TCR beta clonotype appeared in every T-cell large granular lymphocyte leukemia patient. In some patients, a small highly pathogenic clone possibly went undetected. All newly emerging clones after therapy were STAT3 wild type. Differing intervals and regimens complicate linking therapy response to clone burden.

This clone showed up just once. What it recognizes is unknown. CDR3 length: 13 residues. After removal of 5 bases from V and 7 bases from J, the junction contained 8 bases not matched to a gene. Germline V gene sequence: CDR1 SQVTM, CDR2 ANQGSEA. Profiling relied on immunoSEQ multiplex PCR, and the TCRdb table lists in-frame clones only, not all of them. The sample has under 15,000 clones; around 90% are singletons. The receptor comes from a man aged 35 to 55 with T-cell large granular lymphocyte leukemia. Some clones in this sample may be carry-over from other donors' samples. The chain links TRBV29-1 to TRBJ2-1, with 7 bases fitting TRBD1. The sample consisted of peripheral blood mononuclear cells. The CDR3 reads CSVLTGKRNEQFF. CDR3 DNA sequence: TGCAGCGTTCTGACAGGGAAGAGGAATGAGCAGTTCTTC.